This T cell receptor beta chain was recorded in a study of graft-versus-host responses after intestinal transplantation. Study at large: Recipients across the board were started on anti-thymocyte globulin induction, then kept on tacrolimus and steroids for two to four years.

Data came from immunoSEQ multiplex PCR; TCRdb stores just in-frame clones and leaves some out. The table records approximately 70,000 clones, around 82% of them present only once. From germline, CDR1 is WSHSY and CDR2 SAAADI. This CDR3 contains 13 residues. V lost 7 bases, J lost 1 base, and 10 bases lay in between. In the case of this clone: Its antigen is still unknown.

Study-level findings and limits: GvH clones occurred in recipient marrow; some first appeared in ileum or blood. Allograft clonal ratios (graft-versus-host to host-versus-graft) were high in patients who had graft-donor T cell macrochimerism.

The chain couples TRBV10-2 to TRBJ1-1, with TRBD1 as a possible D gene (5 bases). The source is a human donor who was the organ donor for an intestinal transplant. The sample was unstimulated CD4+ T cells sorted from spleen or lymph node cells, taken before transplant. For the CDR3, the DNA is TGCGCCAGCAAAAGGGGTCAGAACACTGAAGCTTTCTTT. The encoded protein is CASKRGQNTEAFF.